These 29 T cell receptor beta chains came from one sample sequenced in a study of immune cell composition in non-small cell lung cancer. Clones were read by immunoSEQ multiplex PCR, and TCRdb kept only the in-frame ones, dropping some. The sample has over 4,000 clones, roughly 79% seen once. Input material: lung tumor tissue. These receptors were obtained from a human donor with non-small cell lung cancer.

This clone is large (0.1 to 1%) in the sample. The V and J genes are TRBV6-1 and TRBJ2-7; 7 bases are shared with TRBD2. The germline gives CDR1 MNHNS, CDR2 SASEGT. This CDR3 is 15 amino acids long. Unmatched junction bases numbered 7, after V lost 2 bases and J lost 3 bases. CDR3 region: CASSELSGRGYEQYF. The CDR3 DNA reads TGTGCCAGCAGTGAACTTAGTGGGAGGGGCTACGAGCAGTACTTC.

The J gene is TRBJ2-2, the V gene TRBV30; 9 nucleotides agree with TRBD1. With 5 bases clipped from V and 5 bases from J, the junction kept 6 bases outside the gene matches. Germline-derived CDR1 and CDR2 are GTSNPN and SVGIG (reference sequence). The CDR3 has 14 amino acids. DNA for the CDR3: TGTGCCTGGGAAGGGACAGGGTTGACCGGGGAGCTGTTTTTT. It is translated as CAWEGTGLTGELFF.

The CDR3 reads CACPRGFSSYNEQFF. In DNA form, the CDR3 reads TGTGCCTGTCCACGGGGTTTTAGCTCCTACAATGAGCAGTTCTTC. The V call is TRBV30, the J call TRBJ2-1, with D maybe TRBD2 (5 bases). Trimming removed 6 bases from V and 0 bases from J, with 15 bases in between. The CDR3 contains 15 residues. Germline V lookup: CDR1 GTSNPN, CDR2 SVGIG (reference sequence). Combining the CDR3 with reference TRBV30 and TRBJ2-1 gives the whole variable domain SQTIHQWPATLVQPVGSPLSLECTVEGTSNPNLYWYRQAAGRGLQLLFYSVGIGQISSEVPQNLSASRPQDRQFILSSKKLLLSDSGFYLCACPRGFSSYNEQFFGPGTRLTVL.

The CDR3 nucleotides read TGCAGCGTTTGGGCTAGCGGGAGTACGCAGTATTTT. It codes for CSVWASGSTQYF. This chain uses TRBV29-1 with TRBJ2-3, with TRBD2 matching 10 bases. The germline gives CDR1 SQVTM, CDR2 ANQGSEA. J was trimmed by 8 bases and V by 5 bases; bases with no gene match: 4. CDR3 length: 12 amino acids.

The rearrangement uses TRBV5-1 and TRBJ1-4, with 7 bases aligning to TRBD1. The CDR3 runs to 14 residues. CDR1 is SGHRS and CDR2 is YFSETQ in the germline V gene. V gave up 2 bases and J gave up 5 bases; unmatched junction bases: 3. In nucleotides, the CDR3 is TGCGCCAGCAGCTTTATGGACAGGAATGAAAAACTGTTTTTT. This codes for CASSFMDRNEKLFF.

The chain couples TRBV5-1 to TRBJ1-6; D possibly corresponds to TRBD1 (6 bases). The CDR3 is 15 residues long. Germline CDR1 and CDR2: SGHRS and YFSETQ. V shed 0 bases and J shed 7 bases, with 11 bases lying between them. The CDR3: CASSLEGTRNSPLHF. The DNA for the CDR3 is TGCGCCAGCAGCTTGGAAGGGACAAGAAATTCACCCCTCCACTTT.

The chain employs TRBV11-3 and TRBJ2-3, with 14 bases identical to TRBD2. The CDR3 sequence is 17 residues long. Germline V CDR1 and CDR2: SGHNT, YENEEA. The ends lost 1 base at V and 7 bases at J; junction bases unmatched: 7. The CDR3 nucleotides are TGTGCCAGCAGCTTAGGTCTCGGACTAGCGGGAGGAAATACGCAGTATTTT. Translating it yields CASSLGLGLAGGNTQYF.

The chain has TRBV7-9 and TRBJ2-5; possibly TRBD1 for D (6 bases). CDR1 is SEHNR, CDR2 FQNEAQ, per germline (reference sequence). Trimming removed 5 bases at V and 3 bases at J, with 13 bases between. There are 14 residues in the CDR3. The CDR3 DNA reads TGTGCCAGCAGCAAAATCCGGGACAAAGAGACCCAGTACTTC. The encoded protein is CASSKIRDKETQYF.

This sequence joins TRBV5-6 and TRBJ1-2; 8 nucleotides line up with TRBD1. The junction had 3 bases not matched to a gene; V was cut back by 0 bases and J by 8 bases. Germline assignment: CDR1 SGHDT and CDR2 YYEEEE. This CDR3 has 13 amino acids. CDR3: CASSLAAGGGYTF. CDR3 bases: TGTGCCAGCAGCTTGGCGGCAGGGGGCGGCTACACCTTC.

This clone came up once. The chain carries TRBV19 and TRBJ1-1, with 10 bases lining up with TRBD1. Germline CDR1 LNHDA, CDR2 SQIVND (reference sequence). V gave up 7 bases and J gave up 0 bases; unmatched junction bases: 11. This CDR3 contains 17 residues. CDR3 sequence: CASTRGQGSALNTEAFF. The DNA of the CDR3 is TGTGCCAGTACAAGGGGACAGGGGTCCGCACTGAACACTGAAGCTTTCTTT.

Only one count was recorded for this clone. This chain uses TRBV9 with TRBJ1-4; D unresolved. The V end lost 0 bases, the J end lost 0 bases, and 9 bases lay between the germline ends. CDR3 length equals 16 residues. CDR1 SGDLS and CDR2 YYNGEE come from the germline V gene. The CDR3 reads CASSVGNTATNEKLFF. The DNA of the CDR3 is TGTGCCAGCAGCGTAGGAAATACAGCAACTAATGAAAAACTGTTTTTT.

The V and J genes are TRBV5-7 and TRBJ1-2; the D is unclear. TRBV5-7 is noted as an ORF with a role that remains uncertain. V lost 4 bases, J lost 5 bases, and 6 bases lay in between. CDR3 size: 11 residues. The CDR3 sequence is CASSPYYGYTF. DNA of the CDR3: TGTGCCAGCAGCCCCTATTATGGCTACACCTTC.

The CDR3 DNA reads as TGTGCCAGCAGTTATTGGGGGGGTCGTAGCTATGGCTACACCTTC. This codes for CASSYWGGRSYGYTF. The chain is built from TRBV6-5 and TRBJ1-2; D is possibly TRBD1 (5 bases). CDR1 MNHEY and CDR2 SVGAGI come from the germline V gene. This CDR3 has 15 amino acids. V was shortened by 3 bases and J by 4 bases, with 15 bases between the two germline ends.

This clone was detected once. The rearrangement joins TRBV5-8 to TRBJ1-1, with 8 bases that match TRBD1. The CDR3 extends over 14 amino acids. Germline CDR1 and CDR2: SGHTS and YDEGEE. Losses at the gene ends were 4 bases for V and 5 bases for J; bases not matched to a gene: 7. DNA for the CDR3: TGTGCCAGCAGCCATCCAGGGGGCGGGACTGAAGCTTTCTTT. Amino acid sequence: CASSHPGGGTEAFF.

The CDR3 bases are TGTGCCAGCAGCTTAGATGGAAGCGACCAAGAGACCCAGTACTTC. Residues: CASSLDGSDQETQYF. The chain employs TRBV11-3 and TRBJ2-5; no definite D call. V shed 0 bases and J shed 0 bases, with 8 bases lying between them. Germline V gene sequence: CDR1 SGHNT, CDR2 YENEEA. The CDR3 covers 15 residues.

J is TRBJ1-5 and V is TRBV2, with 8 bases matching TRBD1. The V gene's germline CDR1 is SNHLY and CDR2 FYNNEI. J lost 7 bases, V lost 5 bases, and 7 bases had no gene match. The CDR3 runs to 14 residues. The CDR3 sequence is CASSSRTGNQPQHF. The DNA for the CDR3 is TGTGCCAGCAGTTCACGGACAGGGAACCAGCCCCAGCATTTT.

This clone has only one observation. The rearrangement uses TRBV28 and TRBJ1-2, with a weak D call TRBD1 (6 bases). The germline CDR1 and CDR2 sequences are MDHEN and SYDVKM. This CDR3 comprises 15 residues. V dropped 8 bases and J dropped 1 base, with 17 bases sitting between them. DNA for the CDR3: TGTGCCAGCTGCGGGCAGGGGACATTTAACTATGGCTACACCTTC. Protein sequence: CASCGQGTFNYGYTF.

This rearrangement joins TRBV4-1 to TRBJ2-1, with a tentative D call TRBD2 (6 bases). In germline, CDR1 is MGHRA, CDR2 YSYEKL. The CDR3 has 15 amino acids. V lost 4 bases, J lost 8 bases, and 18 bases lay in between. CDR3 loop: CASSLGGSKVDEQFF. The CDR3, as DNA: TGCGCCAGCAGCCTCGGAGGGAGTAAGGTTGATGAGCAGTTCTTC.

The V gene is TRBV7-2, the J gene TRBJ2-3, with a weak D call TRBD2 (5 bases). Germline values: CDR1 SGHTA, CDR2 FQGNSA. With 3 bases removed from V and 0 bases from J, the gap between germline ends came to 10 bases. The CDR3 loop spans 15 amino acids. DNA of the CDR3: TGTGCCAGCAGCTTCGGGATCCTTAGCACAGATACGCAGTATTTT. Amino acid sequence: CASSFGILSTDTQYF.

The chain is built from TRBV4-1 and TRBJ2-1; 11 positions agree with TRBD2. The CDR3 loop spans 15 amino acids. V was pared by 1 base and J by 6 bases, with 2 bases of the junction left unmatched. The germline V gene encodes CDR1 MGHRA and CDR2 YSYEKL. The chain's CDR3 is CASSQGSGRANEQFF. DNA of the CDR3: TGCGCCAGCAGCCAAGGTAGCGGGAGGGCCAATGAGCAGTTCTTC.

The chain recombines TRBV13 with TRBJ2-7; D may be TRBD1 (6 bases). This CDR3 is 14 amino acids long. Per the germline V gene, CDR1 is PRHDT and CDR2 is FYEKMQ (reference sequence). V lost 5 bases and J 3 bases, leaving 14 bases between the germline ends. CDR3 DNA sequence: TGTGCCAGCAGCAACCGGGACACCCACTACGAGCAGTACTTC. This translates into CASSNRDTHYEQYF.

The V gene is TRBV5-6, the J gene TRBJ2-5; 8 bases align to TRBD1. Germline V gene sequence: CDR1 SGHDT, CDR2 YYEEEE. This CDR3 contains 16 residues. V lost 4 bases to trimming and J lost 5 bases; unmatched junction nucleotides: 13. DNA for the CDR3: TGTGCCAGCAGCACTGGTCCCGGGACAGGATCGGAGACCCAGTACTTC. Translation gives CASSTGPGTGSETQYF. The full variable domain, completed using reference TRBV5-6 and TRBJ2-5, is DAGVTQSPTHLIKTRGQQVTLRCSPKSGHDTVSWYQQALGQGPQFIFQYYEEEERQRGNFPDRFSGHQFPNYSSELNVNALLLGDSALYLCASSTGPGTGSETQYFGPGTRLLVL.

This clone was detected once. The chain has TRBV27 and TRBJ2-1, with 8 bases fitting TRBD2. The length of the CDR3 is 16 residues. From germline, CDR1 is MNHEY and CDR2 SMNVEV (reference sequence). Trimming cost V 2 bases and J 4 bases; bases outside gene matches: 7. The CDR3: CASSLGAGVLYNEQFF. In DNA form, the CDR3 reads TGTGCCAGCAGTTTAGGAGCGGGGGTTTTATACAATGAGCAGTTCTTC.

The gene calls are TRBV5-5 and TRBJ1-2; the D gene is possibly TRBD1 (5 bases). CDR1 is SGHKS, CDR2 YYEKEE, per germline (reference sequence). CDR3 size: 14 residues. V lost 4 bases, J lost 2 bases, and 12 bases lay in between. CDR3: CASSPGGLNYGYTF. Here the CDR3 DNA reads TGTGCCAGCAGCCCGGGGGGGTTGAACTATGGCTACACCTTC. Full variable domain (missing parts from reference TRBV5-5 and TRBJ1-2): DAGVTQSPTHLIKTRGQQVTLRCSPISGHKSVSWYQQVLGQGPQFIFQYYEKEERGRGNFPDRFSARQFPNYSSELNVNALLLGDSALYLCASSPGGLNYGYTFGSGTRLTVV.

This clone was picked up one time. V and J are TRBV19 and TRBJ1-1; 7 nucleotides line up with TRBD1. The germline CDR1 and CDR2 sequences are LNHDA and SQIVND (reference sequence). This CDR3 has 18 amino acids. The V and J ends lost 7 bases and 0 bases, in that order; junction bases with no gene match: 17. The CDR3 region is CASIGAGGDRGLNTEAFF. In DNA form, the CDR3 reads TGTGCCAGTATAGGGGCCGGGGGGGACAGAGGGCTGAACACTGAAGCTTTCTTT.

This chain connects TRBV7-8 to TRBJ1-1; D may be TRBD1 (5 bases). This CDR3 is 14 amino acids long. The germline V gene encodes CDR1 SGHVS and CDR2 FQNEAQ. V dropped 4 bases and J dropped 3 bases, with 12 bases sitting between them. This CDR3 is CASSSSRGDTEAFF. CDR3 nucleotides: TGTGCCAGCAGCTCCTCGCGGGGGGACACTGAAGCTTTCTTT.

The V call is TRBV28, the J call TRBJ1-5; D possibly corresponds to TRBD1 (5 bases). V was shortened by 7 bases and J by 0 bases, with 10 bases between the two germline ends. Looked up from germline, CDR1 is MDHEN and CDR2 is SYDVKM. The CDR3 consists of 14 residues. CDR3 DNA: TGTGCCAGCATTGGGGCGTTTAGCAATCAGCCCCAGCATTTT. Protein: CASIGAFSNQPQHF.

CDR3 sequence: CAISEVVDTQYF. In DNA, the CDR3 is TGTGCCATCAGTGAGGTCGTAGATACGCAGTATTTT. This chain uses TRBV10-3 with TRBJ2-3, with D unresolved. The CDR3 totals 12 residues. The V and J ends lost 2 bases and 5 bases respectively, with 5 bases between them. CDR1 and CDR2 (germline): ENHRY, SYGVKD.

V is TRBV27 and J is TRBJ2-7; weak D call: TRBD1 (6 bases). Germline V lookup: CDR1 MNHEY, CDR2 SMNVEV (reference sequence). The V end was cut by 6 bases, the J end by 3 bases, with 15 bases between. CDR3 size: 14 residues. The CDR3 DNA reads TGTGCCAGCAGAAGACAGGCTACTCTCTACGAGCAGTACTTC. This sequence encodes CASRRQATLYEQYF.